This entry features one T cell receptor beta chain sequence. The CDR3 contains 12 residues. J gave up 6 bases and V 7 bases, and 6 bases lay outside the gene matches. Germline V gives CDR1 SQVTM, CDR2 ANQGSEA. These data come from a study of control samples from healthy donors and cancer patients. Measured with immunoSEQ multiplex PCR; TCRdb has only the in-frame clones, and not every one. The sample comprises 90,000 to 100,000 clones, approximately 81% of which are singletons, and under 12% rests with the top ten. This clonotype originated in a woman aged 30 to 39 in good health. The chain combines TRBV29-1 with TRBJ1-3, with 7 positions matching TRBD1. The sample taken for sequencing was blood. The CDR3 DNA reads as TGCAGCGGGGTAGACAGGGTAAACACCATATATTTT. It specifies CSGVDRVNTIYF.